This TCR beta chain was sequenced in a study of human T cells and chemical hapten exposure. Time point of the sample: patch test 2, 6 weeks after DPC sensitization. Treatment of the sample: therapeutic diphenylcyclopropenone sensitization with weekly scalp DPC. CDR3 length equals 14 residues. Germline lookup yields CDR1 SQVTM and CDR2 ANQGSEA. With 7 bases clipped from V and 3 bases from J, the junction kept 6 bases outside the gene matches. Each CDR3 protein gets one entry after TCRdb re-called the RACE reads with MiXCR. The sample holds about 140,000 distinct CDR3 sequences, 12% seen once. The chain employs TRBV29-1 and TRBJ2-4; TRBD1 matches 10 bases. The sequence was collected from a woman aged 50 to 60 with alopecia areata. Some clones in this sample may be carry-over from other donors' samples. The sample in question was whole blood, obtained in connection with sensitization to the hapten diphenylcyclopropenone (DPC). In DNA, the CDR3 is TGCAGCGCGGGGGACAGGGGCAACAAAAACATTCAGTACTTC. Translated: CSAGDRGNKNIQYF.